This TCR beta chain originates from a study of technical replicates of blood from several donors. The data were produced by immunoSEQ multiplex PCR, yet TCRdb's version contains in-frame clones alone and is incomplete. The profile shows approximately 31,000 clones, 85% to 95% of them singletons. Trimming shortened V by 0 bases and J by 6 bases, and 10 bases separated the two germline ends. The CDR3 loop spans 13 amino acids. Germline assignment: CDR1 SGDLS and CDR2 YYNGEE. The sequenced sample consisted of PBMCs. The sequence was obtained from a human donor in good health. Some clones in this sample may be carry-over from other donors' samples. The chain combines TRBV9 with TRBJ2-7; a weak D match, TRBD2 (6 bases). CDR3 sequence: CASSVEEGTEQYF. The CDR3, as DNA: TGTGCCAGCAGCGTAGAGGAGGGTACCGAGCAGTACTTC.